This TCR beta chain was identified during a study of molecular identifiers for immune sequencing clone quantification. This clonotype was seen repeatedly, ten times or more. In TCRdb, the PCR reads were re-called with MiXCR into one record per CDR3 protein. The data show more than 450,000 distinct CDR3 sequences, about 26% seen once. This TCR came from a human donor in good health. Some libraries in this study had Jurkat cell RNA spiked in. What was sequenced was naive CD8+ T cells from blood, with Jurkat cell RNA spiked in. Subset noted: FACS-sorted CD8+CD4-CCR7+CD45RA+ naive T cells.

The CDR3 here is CASSQDLGVPLHF. In nucleotides, the CDR3 is TGCGCCAGCAGCCAAGATTTGGGGGTGCCCCTCCACTTT. The rearrangement links TRBV4-3 to TRBJ1-6, with D possibly being TRBD1 (5 bases). The V gene lost 0 bases and the J gene lost 13 bases, with 10 bases spanning the gap. This CDR3 has 13 amino acids. CDR1 and CDR2 from the germline V gene are LGHNA and YSLEER.